This T cell receptor beta chain is from a study of blood T cell repertoires in COVID-19. CDR1 is GTSNPN, CDR2 SVGIG, per germline (reference sequence). The CDR3 runs to 13 residues. V lost 3 bases, J lost 2 bases, and 11 bases lay in between. Clones were sequenced by immunoSEQ multiplex PCR, and TCRdb holds only the in-frame ones, with some missing. The table has over 200,000 clones, 70% to 90% seen once; the top ten hold less than 14%. The sample consisted of PBMCs or T cells enriched from blood (not recorded which). The rearrangement uses TRBV30 and TRBJ2-7, with D tentatively TRBD1 (6 bases). This clonotype originated in a man under 40 who had recovered from COVID-19. CDR3 residues: CAWSPGQPYEQYF. DNA for the CDR3: TGTGCCTGGAGCCCCGGACAGCCCTACGAGCAGTACTTC.